The 15 T cell receptor beta chains below come from one sample, sequenced in a study of blood T cell repertoires in COVID-19. The repertoire was sequenced with immunoSEQ multiplex PCR; TCRdb's copy has only in-frame clones and lacks some. There are about 20,000 clones in the sample; approximately 91% occur only once, and roughly 7.5% lies in the top ten. Source material: peripheral blood. The receptors originated from a man aged 65 to 85 with active COVID-19.

J is TRBJ2-2 and V is TRBV21-1; no DNA check was done on the table's D call, TRBD1. TRBV21-1 is given as a pseudogene. The CDR3 has 20 amino acids. CDR3 sequence: CASSKKKRDRSPECDGELFF. The CDR3 bases are TGTGCCAGCAGCAAAAAAAAGCGGGACAGGAGCCCGGAGTGTGATGGGGAGCTGTTTTTT.

This chain links TRBV6-5 with TRBJ1-5, with D unclear. V dropped 2 bases and J dropped 1 base, with 12 bases sitting between them. Germline CDR1 is MNHEY and CDR2 is SVGAGI. CDR3 length: 16 residues. The CDR3 here is CASSYAGPRSNQPQHF. The CDR3 coding sequence is TGTGCCAGCAGTTACGCGGGTCCGCGGAGCAATCAGCCCCAGCATTTT.

The chain recombines TRBV7-3 with TRBJ2-1; D uncertain. CDR1 and CDR2 (germline): SGHTA, FQGTGA. The germline V and J ends were trimmed by 5 bases and 9 bases, with 11 bases remaining between them. The CDR3 is 12 residues long. The DNA of the CDR3 is TGTGCCAGCAGCCCACCGACGGGTGAGCAGTTCTTC. Encoded protein: CASSPPTGEQFF.

The CDR3 DNA reads TGTGCCAGCAGCGGACAGGCTACTGGAAACACCATATATTTT. This gives the protein CASSGQATGNTIYF. V and J are TRBV5-8 and TRBJ1-3; 7 bases line up with TRBD1. Per the germline V gene, CDR1 is SGHTS and CDR2 is YDEGEE. The CDR3 totals 14 residues. With V trimmed by 4 bases and J by 2 bases, 3 bases remained unmatched. The whole variable domain, filled in from reference TRBV5-8 and TRBJ1-3, reads EAGVTQSPTHLIKTRGQQATLRCSPISGHTSVYWYQQALGLGLQFLLWYDEGEERNRGNFPPRFSGRQFPNYSSELNVNALELEDSALYLCASSGQATGNTIYFGEGSWLTVV.

Worth noting for this clone: Germline and junction disagree at one end, which may indicate a read error. The genes are TRBV18 and TRBJ2-2; D may be TRBD2 (5 bases). The CDR3 has 16 amino acids. CDR1 is KGHSH, CDR2 LQKENI, per germline. The CDR3 here is CASSPQSGLNTGELFF. CDR3 DNA sequence: TGTGCCAGCTCGCCACAGAGCGGTCTGAACACCGGGGAGCTGTTTTTT.

The V and J genes are TRBV3-1 (or the pseudogene TRBV3-2) and TRBJ1-1; D is possibly TRBD1 (5 bases). V was trimmed by 3 bases and J by 1 base, leaving 6 bases between them. Germline V gene sequence: CDR1 LGHDT, CDR2 YNNKEL (reference sequence). The CDR3 length is 13 residues. The CDR3 region has the DNA TGTGCCAGCAGCCACAGGGAGAACACTGAAGCTTTCTTT. Residues: CASSHRENTEAFF.

This clone showed up just a few times. The CDR3 region has the DNA TGCGCCAGCAGCCAAGGGCAAAGTGGCTACGAGCAGTACTTC. This gives the protein CASSQGQSGYEQYF. The J gene is TRBJ2-7, the V gene TRBV4-3; the D is unclear. Germline values: CDR1 LGHNA, CDR2 YSLEER. Trimming took off 1 base at V and 3 bases at J, with 10 bases between the two ends. The CDR3 runs 14 residues.

The CDR3 DNA is TGCGCCAGCAGCCAAGTTTCGGGGGGCATGTCCTACGAGCAGTACTTC. Translated: CASSQVSGGMSYEQYF. The V gene is TRBV4-3, the J gene TRBJ2-7, with a weak D call TRBD2 (7 bases). CDR3 length: 16 residues. Germline V lookup: CDR1 LGHNA, CDR2 YSLEER. Trimming pared 1 base from V and 1 base from J, leaving 14 bases between.

This chain uses TRBV6-5 with TRBJ2-7; possibly TRBD1 for D (6 bases). Germline lookup yields CDR1 MNHEY and CDR2 SVGAGI. With 2 bases removed from V and 2 bases from J, the gap between germline ends came to 7 bases. This CDR3 comprises 13 residues. In DNA, the CDR3 is TGTGCCAGCAGTTACGGGGGCCCCTACGAGCAGTACTTC. It specifies CASSYGGPYEQYF.

This chain uses TRBV7-9 with TRBJ2-1, with 9 bases that match TRBD2. Germline CDR1 SEHNR, CDR2 FQNEAQ (reference sequence). V shed 5 bases and J 7 bases; nucleotides not matched to a gene: 12. The CDR3 loop spans 16 amino acids. DNA for the CDR3: TGTGCCAGCAGCCCAGCCGGGCGGGAGGGGCAAAATGAGCAGTTCTTC. Amino acids: CASSPAGREGQNEQFF.

This rearrangement joins TRBV15 to TRBJ2-1; D is perhaps TRBD1 (6 bases). This CDR3 is 14 amino acids long. CDR1 and CDR2 (germline): LNHNV, YYDKDF (reference sequence). With 0 bases removed from V and 8 bases from J, the gap between germline ends came to 11 bases. The CDR3 coding sequence is TGTGCCACCAGCAGAGATTCAGGGGAATATGAGCAGTTCTTC. Its protein is CATSRDSGEYEQFF.

J is TRBJ2-3 and V is TRBV5-1; 7 nucleotides match TRBD2. The ends lost 6 bases at V and 4 bases at J; junction bases unmatched: 11. CDR1 is SGHRS, CDR2 YFSETQ, per germline. This CDR3 has 15 amino acids. For the CDR3, the DNA is TGCGCCAGCAACCTAGGGCAGGGAGGGCCAGATACGCAGTATTTT. The encoded protein is CASNLGQGGPDTQYF.

The J gene is TRBJ2-1, the V gene TRBV19, with D maybe TRBD1 (6 bases). Germline lookup yields CDR1 LNHDA and CDR2 SQIVND (reference sequence). This CDR3 has 13 amino acids. Trimming pared 2 bases from V and 8 bases from J, leaving 10 bases between. This CDR3 reads CASSINRADEQFF. CDR3 coding DNA: TGTGCCAGTAGTATAAACAGGGCGGATGAGCAGTTCTTC.

The J gene is TRBJ2-3, the V gene TRBV5-4; TRBD1 aligns across 9 bases. V lost 4 bases to trimming and J lost 3 bases; unmatched junction nucleotides: 9. The germline CDR1 and CDR2 sequences are SGHNT and YYREEE (reference sequence). This CDR3 has 16 residues. Here the CDR3 reads CASSPLTGGRTDTQYF. CDR3 sequence (DNA): TGTGCCAGCAGCCCGCTGACAGGGGGTAGGACAGATACGCAGTATTTT. Looking up the rest from reference TRBV5-4 and TRBJ2-3 gives the full variable domain: ETGVTQSPTHLIKTRGQQVTLRCSSQSGHNTVSWYQQALGQGPQFIFQYYREEENGRGNFPPRFSGLQFPNYSSELNVNALELDDSALYLCASSPLTGGRTDTQYFGPGTRLTVL.

The rearrangement uses TRBV5-1 and TRBJ2-1; no definite D call. Trimming removed 0 bases at V and 5 bases at J, with 15 bases between. This CDR3 comprises 16 residues. Germline V gene data show CDR1 as SGHRS and CDR2 as YFSETQ. Here the CDR3 DNA reads TGCGCCAGCAGCTTGGCCCCCCTCCGAGGAGACAATGAGCAGTTCTTC. Translating gives CASSLAPLRGDNEQFF.